The T cell receptor beta chain under discussion was sequenced for a study of esophageal squamous cell carcinoma under preoperative chemotherapy. At the level of the study: Both tumor-infiltrating lymphocytes and peripheral blood T cells were profiled.

Ten or more counts support this clonotype. Since a much larger clone is just one base distant, this may be a read error. TCRdb independently ran MiXCR on the PCR reads; one entry per CDR3 protein. The data contain 34,000 or so distinct CDR3 sequences, 50% to 60% of them singletons. V was shortened by 6 bases and J by 11 bases, with 16 bases between the two germline ends. CDR1 and CDR2 (germline): SGHTA, FQGNSA. There are 12 residues in the CDR3. Time point denoted: after preoperative PTX-NDP chemotherapy. The V gene is TRBV7-2, the J gene TRBJ2-5, with D maybe TRBD2 (6 bases). This specimen was taken from a patient given preoperative chemotherapy. The clonotype originates from a human donor with esophageal squamous cell carcinoma. The donor label of this sample is uncertain. CDR3 in amino acids: CASRGGITEQYF. The CDR3 coding sequence is TGTGCCAGCAGGGGGGGAATCACTGAGCAGTACTTC.